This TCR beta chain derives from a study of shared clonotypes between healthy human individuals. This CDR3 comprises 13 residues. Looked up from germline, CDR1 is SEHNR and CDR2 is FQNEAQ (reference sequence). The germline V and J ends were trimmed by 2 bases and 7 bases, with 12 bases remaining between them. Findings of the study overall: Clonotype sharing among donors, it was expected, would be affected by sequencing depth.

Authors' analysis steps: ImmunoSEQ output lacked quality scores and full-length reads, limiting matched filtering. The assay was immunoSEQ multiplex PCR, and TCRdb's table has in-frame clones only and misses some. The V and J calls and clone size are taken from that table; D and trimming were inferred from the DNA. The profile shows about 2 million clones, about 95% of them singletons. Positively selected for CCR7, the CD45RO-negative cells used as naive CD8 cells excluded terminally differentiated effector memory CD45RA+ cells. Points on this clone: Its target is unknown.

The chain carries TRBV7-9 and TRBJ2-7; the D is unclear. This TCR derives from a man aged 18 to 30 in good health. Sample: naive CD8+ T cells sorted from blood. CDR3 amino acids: CASSLTLQAEQYF. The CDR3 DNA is TGTGCCAGCAGCTTAACCCTGCAGGCTGAGCAGTACTTC.